These T cell receptor beta chains were read from a single sample in a study of blood T cells in healthy people across ages. MiXCR, applied by TCRdb to the 5' RACE reads, yields one record per CDR3 protein. The table includes around 400,000 distinct CDR3 sequences, more than 45% detected once. The sample was blood. The origin of the receptors is a man aged 55 to 69 in good health. CDR3s include the opening cysteine and the closing phenylalanine or tryptophan. The D gene is left open where the match is weak. Part of the rows lack a size; the others show once, few, many or a class for expanded clones.

D: .; size: .; J: TRBJ1-1; length: 14; V: TRBV29-1; CDR3: CSVDLVGMNTEAFF; DNA: TGCAGCGTTGACCTCGTGGGAATGAACACTGAAGCTTTCTTT
D: .; size: .; J: TRBJ1-1; length: 13; V: TRBV7-2; CDR3: CASSYIKGFEAFF; DNA: TGTGCCAGCAGCTACATAAAGGGGTTCGAAGCTTTCTTT
D: TRBD1; size: few; J: TRBJ1-2; length: 11; V: TRBV29-1; CDR3: CSVVDRGSYTF; DNA: TGCAGCGTTGTAGACAGGGGAAGCTACACCTTC
D: TRBD2; size: many; J: TRBJ2-7; length: 20; V: TRBV6-2/TRBV6-3; CDR3: CASSYGLAASYKTFSYEQYF; DNA: TGTGCCAGCAGTTACGGGCTAGCGGCGTCTTATAAAACCTTCTCCTACGAGCAGTACTTC
D: TRBD1; size: .; J: TRBJ1-1; length: 14; V: TRBV5-1; CDR3: CASNSDRESTEAFF; DNA: TGCGCCAGCAACTCAGACAGGGAAAGCACTGAAGCTTTCTTT
D: .; size: .; J: TRBJ2-3; length: 15; V: TRBV10-3; CDR3: CAINSGVSSTDTQYF; DNA: TGTGCCATCAACTCGGGAGTGAGTAGCACAGATACGCAGTATTTT
D: TRBD1; size: .; J: TRBJ2-7; length: 14; V: TRBV13; CDR3: CASSSDRVAYEQYF; DNA: TGTGCCAGCAGCTCAGACAGGGTGGCCTACGAGCAGTACTTC
D: .; size: once; J: TRBJ2-7; length: 14; V: TRBV7-2; CDR3: CASSLGRATYEQYF; DNA: TGTGCCAGCAGCCTCGGACGTGCGACCTACGAGCAGTACTTC
D: TRBD1; size: .; J: TRBJ2-5; length: 12; V: TRBV5-1; CDR3: CASKTGMETQYF; DNA: TGCGCCAGCAAGACAGGGATGGAGACCCAGTACTTC
D: .; size: .; J: TRBJ2-7; length: 15; V: TRBV6-2/TRBV6-3; CDR3: CASRDTPGSNAEQYF; DNA: TGTGCCAGCAGAGATACCCCAGGGTCCAATGCCGAGCAGTACTTC
D: .; size: few; J: TRBJ1-6; length: 14; V: TRBV30; CDR3: CATFKSSYNSPLHF; DNA: TGTGCCACTTTCAAGAGCTCCTATAATTCACCCCTCCACTTT
D: .; size: few; J: TRBJ2-1; length: 16; V: TRBV28; CDR3: CASSLRAPRGGGEQFF; DNA: TGTGCCAGCAGTTTAAGGGCTCCTCGTGGTGGTGGTGAGCAGTTCTTC
D: .; size: many; J: TRBJ2-7; length: 14; V: TRBV5-1; CDR3: CASSLVGRSYEQYF; DNA: TGTGCCAGCAGCTTGGTCGGCAGGTCCTACGAGCAGTACTTC
D: .; size: .; J: TRBJ1-2; length: 13; V: TRBV6-1; CDR3: CASSSQGEGGYTF; DNA: TGTGCCAGCAGCTCACAGGGTGAAGGGGGCTACACCTTC
D: TRBD1; size: once; J: TRBJ2-7; length: 12; V: TRBV20-1; CDR3: CSASGQGGEQYF; DNA: TGCAGTGCTTCGGGACAGGGAGGCGAGCAGTACTTC